The TCR beta chain under discussion was sequenced for a study of blood T cell repertoires in COVID-19. This CDR3 spans 15 amino acids. CDR1 is SGHVS, CDR2 FQNEAQ, per germline. V gave up 5 bases and J gave up 5 bases, with 16 bases separating them. Generated by immunoSEQ multiplex PCR, the TCRdb table keeps only in-frame clones and is missing some. The data contain roughly 220,000 clones, roughly 88% of them singletons. Sequencing was performed on PBMCs or T cells enriched from blood (not recorded which). The chain carries TRBV7-8 and TRBJ2-1; no reliable D call. The TCR comes from a woman between 50 and 59 years old with acute COVID-19. In nucleotides, the CDR3 is TGTGCCAGCAGCCCCAATGAACTCGCGAACAATGAGCAGTTCTTC. This translates into CASSPNELANNEQFF.